These 10 T cell receptor beta chains originate from one sample sequenced in a study of T cells in Graves' hyperthyroidism and ophthalmopathy. TCR beta CDR3 region amplification was performed from RNA transcripts. An initial round of RT-PCR targeting the TCR CDR3 relied on the HTBI primer set. Each CDR3 protein is one row after TCRdb ran MiXCR on the multiplex PCR reads. This sample has about 640,000 distinct CDR3 sequences; less than 25% occur once, and the top ten carry approximately 30%. Sequenced material: blood. All receptors come from a young man with Graves' ophthalmopathy.

The sample holds many counts of this clonotype. V gene TRBV2 combines with J gene TRBJ2-5; the D gene is possibly TRBD1 (6 bases). V lost 6 bases to trimming and J lost 3 bases, with 17 bases between them. Germline CDR1 is SNHLY and CDR2 is FYNNEI. This CDR3 has 15 residues. The CDR3 DNA follows: TGTGCCAGCAGCCGGGACACCGAAATTAAAGAGACCCAGTACTTC. It encodes CASSRDTEIKETQYF.

The chain is built from TRBV7-8 and TRBJ1-1; D not certain. CDR1 is SGHVS and CDR2 is FQNEAQ in the germline V gene. The CDR3 spans 16 residues. Trimming took 2 bases from V and 4 from J, leaving 17 bases between them. As DNA, the CDR3 is TGTGCCAGCAGCTTATGGAAACTCGATGGCGCCACTGAAGCTTTCTTT. Translated: CASSLWKLDGATEAFF.

CDR3 region: CASSQAGDGKPYYEQYF. CDR3 bases: TGTGCCAGCAGCCAAGCTGGGGACGGTAAACCTTACTACGAGCAGTACTTC. This chain uses TRBV3-1 with TRBJ2-7; possibly TRBD1 or TRBD2 for D (5 bases each). The germline CDR1 and CDR2 sequences are LGHDT and YNNKEL (reference sequence). The CDR3 is 17 residues long. V dropped 1 base and J dropped 3 bases, with 19 bases sitting between them.

This clonotype was counted many times. V and J are TRBV5-1 and TRBJ2-2; D is unresolved. The CDR3 consists of 16 residues. Trimming removed 0 bases from V and 0 bases from J, with 9 bases in between. In germline, CDR1 is SGHRS, CDR2 YFSETQ. In DNA form, the CDR3 reads TGCGCCAGCAGCTTGGACGGCGGAGCGAACACCGGGGAGCTGTTTTTT. Its protein product is CASSLDGGANTGELFF. Together with reference TRBV5-1 and TRBJ2-2, the CDR3 gives the full variable domain: KAGVTQTPRYLIKTRGQQVTLSCSPISGHRSVSWYQQTPGQGLQFLFEYFSETQRNKGNFPGRFSGRQFSNSRSEMNVSTLELGDSALYLCASSLDGGANTGELFFGEGSRLTVL.

The chain uses TRBV10-2 and TRBJ2-1, with D perhaps TRBD1 (6 bases). The V end lost 7 bases, the J end lost 6 bases, and 16 bases lay between the germline ends. The germline V gene has CDR1 WSHSY and CDR2 SAAADI. The CDR3 spans 14 residues. The CDR3 DNA reads TGCGCCAGCAACCAAGGGGGTTTCCGCAATGAGCAGTTCTTC. Encoded protein: CASNQGGFRNEQFF.

This clonotype was recorded at least ten times. This chain connects TRBV11-2 to TRBJ2-7, with 10 bases that match TRBD2. Germline V gives CDR1 SGHAT, CDR2 FQNNGV. This CDR3 is 14 amino acids long. V dropped 5 bases and J dropped 2; count of bases not matched to a gene: 3. CDR3: CASSQAGGTYEQYF. DNA of the CDR3: TGTGCCAGCAGCCAAGCGGGAGGGACCTACGAGCAGTACTTC.

This clonotype has more than one count but fewer than ten. The V gene is TRBV27, the J gene TRBJ1-6; 7 bases agree with TRBD1. The germline CDR1 and CDR2 sequences are MNHEY and SMNVEV (reference sequence). This CDR3 is 11 amino acids long. Germline trimming cut 5 bases from V and 15 bases from J; bases unmatched to any gene: 4. CDR3 coding DNA: TGTGCCAGCAGTATCGGGACAGTCCTCCACTTT. Translation: CASSIGTVLHF.

This clonotype turned up a few times. This chain links TRBV10-1 with TRBJ2-2, with no clear D. V gave up 2 bases and J gave up 6 bases, with 4 bases separating them. Germline-derived CDR1 and CDR2 are WNHNN and SYGVQD (reference sequence). The CDR3 has 12 amino acids. The CDR3 DNA sequence: TGCGCCAGCAGTGAGAGATCCGGGGAGCTGTTTTTT. Its translation: CASSERSGELFF.

This clonotype was found a few times. J is TRBJ2-7 and V is TRBV7-9; 7 bases agree with TRBD2. This CDR3 spans 14 amino acids. Unmatched junction bases numbered 9, after V lost 5 bases and J lost 5 bases. Germline CDR1 SEHNR, CDR2 FQNEAQ (reference sequence). The CDR3 DNA follows: TGTGCCAGCAGCCGTCTAGCGGCGGGGAACGAGCAGTACTTC. It translates to CASSRLAAGNEQYF.

This clonotype has just one count. The V gene is TRBV4-1, the J gene TRBJ2-7; TRBD2 agrees at 8 bases. The CDR3 extends over 13 amino acids. The J segment lost 7 bases and the V segment lost 3 bases, leaving 5 bases of the junction unmatched. Germline V gene lookup returns CDR1 MGHRA and CDR2 YSYEKL. CDR3 sequence reads: CASSQPGTREQYF. The CDR3 coding sequence is TGCGCCAGCAGCCAGCCCGGGACTAGAGAGCAGTACTTC.